The present TCR beta chain was sequenced within a study of early T cells in non-severe SARS-CoV-2 infection. Across the whole study: Unsorted whole-blood RNA was sequenced in bulk, leaving chains unpaired.

The CDR3 runs to 14 residues. CDR1 and CDR2 (germline): DFQATT, SNEGSKA (reference sequence). V was shortened by 6 bases and J by 0 bases, with 15 bases between the two germline ends. In its sample, this clonotype was seen many times. Using its own MiXCR run on the 5' RACE reads, TCRdb lists one record per CDR3 protein. The top ten hold approximately 1.5% of the sample, which has around 21,000 distinct CDR3 sequences, about 4% seen once. The origin of this receptor is an adult who was a healthcare worker with PCR-confirmed SARS-CoV-2 infection or an uninfected control (not recorded which). The chain employs TRBV20-1 and TRBJ2-7; D might be TRBD1 (6 bases). Specimen: whole blood. DNA for the CDR3: TGCAGTGCGGGCCGACAGGAGCTCTCCTACGAGCAGTACTTC. Its protein product is CSAGRQELSYEQYF.